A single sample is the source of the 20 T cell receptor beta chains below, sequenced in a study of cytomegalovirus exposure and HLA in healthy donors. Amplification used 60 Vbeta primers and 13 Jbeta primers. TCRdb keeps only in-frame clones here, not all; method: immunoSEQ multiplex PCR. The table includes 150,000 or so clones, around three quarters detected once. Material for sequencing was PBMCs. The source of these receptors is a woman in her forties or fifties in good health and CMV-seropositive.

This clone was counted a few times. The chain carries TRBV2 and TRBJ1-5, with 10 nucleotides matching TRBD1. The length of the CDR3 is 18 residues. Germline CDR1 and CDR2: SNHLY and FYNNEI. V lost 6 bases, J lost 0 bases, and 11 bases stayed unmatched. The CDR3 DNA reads TGTGCCAGCAGGACAGGGGGCATAGGCTACCTTAGCAATCAGCCCCAGCATTTT. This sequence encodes CASRTGGIGYLSNQPQHF.

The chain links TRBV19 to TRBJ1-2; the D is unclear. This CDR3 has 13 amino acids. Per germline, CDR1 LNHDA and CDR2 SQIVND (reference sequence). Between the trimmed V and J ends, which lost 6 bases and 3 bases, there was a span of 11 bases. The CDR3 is CASRAGVDYGYTF. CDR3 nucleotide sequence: TGTGCCAGTAGGGCCGGGGTCGACTATGGCTACACCTTC.

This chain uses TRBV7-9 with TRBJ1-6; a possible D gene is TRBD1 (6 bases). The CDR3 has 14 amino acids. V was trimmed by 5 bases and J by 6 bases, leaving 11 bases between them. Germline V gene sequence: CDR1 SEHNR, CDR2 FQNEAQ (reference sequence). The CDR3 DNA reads TGTGCCAGCAGCCCGGACAGCCCTAATTCACCCCTCCACTTT. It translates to CASSPDSPNSPLHF.

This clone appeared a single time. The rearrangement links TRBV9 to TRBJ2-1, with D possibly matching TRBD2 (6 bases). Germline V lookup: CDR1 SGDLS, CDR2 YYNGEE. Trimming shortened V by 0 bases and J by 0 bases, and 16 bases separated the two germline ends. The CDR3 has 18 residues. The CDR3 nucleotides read TGTGCCAGCAGCGTAGCCACCCTCGGGAGTGACTCCTACAATGAGCAGTTCTTC. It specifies CASSVATLGSDSYNEQFF.

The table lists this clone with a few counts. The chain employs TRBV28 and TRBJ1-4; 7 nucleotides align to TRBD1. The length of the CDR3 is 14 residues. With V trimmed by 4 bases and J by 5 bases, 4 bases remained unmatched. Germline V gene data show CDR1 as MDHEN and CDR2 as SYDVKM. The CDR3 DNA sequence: TGTGCCAGCAGTTCCCCAGGGGGGAATGAAAAACTGTTTTTT. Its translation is CASSSPGGNEKLFF.

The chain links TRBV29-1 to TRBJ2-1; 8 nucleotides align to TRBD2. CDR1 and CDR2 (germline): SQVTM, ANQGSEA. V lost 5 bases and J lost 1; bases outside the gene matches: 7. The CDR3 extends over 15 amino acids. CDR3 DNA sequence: TGCAGCGTTCCGACTAGCGTGGGGTCCTACAATGAGCAGTTCTTC. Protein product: CSVPTSVGSYNEQFF.

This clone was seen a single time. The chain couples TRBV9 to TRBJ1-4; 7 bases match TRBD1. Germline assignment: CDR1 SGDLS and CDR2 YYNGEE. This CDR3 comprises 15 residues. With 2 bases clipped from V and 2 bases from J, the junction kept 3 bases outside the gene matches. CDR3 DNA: TGTGCCAGCAGCGTCCGGGACAGTACTAATGAAAAACTGTTTTTT. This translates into CASSVRDSTNEKLFF.

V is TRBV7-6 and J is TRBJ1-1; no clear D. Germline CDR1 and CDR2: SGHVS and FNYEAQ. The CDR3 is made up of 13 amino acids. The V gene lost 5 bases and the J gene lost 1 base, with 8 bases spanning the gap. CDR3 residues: CASSRRQNTEAFF. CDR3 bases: TGTGCCAGCAGCCGTAGACAGAACACTGAAGCTTTCTTT.

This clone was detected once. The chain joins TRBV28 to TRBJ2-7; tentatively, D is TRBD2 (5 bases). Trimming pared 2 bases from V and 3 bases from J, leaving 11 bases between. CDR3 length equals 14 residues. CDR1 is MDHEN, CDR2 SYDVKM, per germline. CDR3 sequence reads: CASSLPGEGYEQYF. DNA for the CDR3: TGTGCCAGCAGTTTACCCGGGGAAGGCTACGAGCAGTACTTC.

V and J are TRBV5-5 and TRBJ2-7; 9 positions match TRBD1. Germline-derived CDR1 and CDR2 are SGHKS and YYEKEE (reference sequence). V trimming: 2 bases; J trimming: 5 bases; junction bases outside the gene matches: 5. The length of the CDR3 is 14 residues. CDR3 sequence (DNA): TGTGCCAGCAGCTTCGGGACAGGGACCCACGAGCAGTACTTC. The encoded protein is CASSFGTGTHEQYF.

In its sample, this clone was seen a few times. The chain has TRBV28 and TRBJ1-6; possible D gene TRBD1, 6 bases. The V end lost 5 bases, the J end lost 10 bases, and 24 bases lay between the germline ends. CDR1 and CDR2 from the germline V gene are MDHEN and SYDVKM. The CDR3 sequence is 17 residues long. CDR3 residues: CASSPPAGGVSLSPLHF. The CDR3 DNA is TGTGCCAGCAGTCCCCCCGCTGGGGGCGTATCTTTGTCACCCCTCCACTTT. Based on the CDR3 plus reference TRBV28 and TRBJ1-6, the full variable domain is DVKVTQSSRYLVKRTGEKVFLECVQDMDHENMFWYRQDPGLGLRLIYFSYDVKMKEKGDIPEGYSVSREKKERFSLILESASTNQTSMYLCASSPPAGGVSLSPLHFGNGTRLTVT.

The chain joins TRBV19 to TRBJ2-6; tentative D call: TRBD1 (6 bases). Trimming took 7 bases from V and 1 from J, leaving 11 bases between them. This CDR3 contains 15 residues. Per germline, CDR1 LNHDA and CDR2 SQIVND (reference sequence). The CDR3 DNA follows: TGTGCCAGTAAACCCACAGGGTCTGGGGCCAACGTCCTGACTTTC. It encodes CASKPTGSGANVLTF.

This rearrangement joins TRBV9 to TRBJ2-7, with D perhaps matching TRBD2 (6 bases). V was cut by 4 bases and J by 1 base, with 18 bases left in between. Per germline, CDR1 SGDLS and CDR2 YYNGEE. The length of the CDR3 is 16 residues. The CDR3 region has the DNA TGTGCCAGCAGCCCCCGATCAGGACTACTATCCTACGAGCAGTACTTC. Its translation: CASSPRSGLLSYEQYF.

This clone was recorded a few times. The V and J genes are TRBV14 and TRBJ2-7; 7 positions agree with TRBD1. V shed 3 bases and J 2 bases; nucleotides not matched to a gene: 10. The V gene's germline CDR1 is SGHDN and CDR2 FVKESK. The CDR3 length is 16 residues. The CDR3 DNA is TGTGCCAGCAGCCACGGAATCGGGGACAGACCCTACGAGCAGTACTTC. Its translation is CASSHGIGDRPYEQYF. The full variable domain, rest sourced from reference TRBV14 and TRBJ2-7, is EAGVTQFPSHSVIEKGQTVTLRCDPISGHDNLYWYRRVMGKEIKFLLHFVKESKQDESGMPNNRFLAERTGGTYSTLKVQPAELEDSGVYFCASSHGIGDRPYEQYFGPGTRLTVT.

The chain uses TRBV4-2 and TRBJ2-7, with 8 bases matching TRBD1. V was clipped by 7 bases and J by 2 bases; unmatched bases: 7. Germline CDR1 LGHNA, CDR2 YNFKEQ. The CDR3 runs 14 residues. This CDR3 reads CASIRTGGTYEQYF. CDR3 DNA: TGTGCCAGCATCAGAACAGGGGGGACCTACGAGCAGTACTTC.

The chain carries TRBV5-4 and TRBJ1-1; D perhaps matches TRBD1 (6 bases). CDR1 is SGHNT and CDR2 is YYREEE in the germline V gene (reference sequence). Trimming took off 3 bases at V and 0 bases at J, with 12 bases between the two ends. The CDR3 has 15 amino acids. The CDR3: CASSSGDRLNTEAFF. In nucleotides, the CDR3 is TGTGCCAGCAGCTCAGGGGATCGCTTGAACACTGAAGCTTTCTTT.

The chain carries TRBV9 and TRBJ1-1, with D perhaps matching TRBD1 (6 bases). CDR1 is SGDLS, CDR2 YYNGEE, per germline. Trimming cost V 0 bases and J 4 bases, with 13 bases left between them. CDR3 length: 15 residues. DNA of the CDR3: TGTGCCAGCAGCGTAGTTCCAGGGGCTTCCACTGAAGCTTTCTTT. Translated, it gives CASSVVPGASTEAFF.

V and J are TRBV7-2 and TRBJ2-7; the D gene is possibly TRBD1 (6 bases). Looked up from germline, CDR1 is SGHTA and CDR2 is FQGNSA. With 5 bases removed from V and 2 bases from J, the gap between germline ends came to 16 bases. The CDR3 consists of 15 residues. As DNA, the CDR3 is TGTGCCAGCAGCGTACAGACAGGTAGCCCCTACGAGCAGTACTTC. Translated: CASSVQTGSPYEQYF. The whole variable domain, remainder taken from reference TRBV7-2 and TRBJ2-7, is GAGVSQSPSNKVTEKGKDVELRCDPISGHTALYWYRQSLGQGLEFLIYFQGNSAPDKSGLPSDRFSAERTGGSVSTLTIQRTQQEDSAVYLCASSVQTGSPYEQYFGPGTRLTVT.

CDR3 in DNA: TGTGCCAGCAGCTCCCCCCCCGCGACTGATCCTAGCACAGATACGCAGTATTTT. This encodes CASSSPPATDPSTDTQYF. The chain couples TRBV7-9 to TRBJ2-3, with D hard to call. CDR3 size: 18 residues. Germline CDR1 reads SEHNR; CDR2 reads FQNEAQ (reference sequence). The ends were cut back, 4 bases at V and 0 bases at J, with 20 bases in the middle.

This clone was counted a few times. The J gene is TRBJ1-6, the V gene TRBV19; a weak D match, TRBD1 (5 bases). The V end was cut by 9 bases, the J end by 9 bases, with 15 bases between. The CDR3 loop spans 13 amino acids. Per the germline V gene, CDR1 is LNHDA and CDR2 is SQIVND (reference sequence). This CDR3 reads CASTRVLSSPLHF. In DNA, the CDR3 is TGTGCCAGCACCAGGGTGTTGAGTTCACCCCTCCACTTT.